These 13 T cell receptor beta chains came from one sample sequenced in a study of regulatory T cells in long-lasting Graves disease. As to time point: newly diagnosed GD, antithyroid drugs for less than 3 months. Researchers made the TCR library from RNA that was extracted from PBMCs. The authors built TCR beta libraries using iRepertoire HTBI primers and Arm-PCR of CDR3 regions. MiXCR, applied by TCRdb to the multiplex PCR reads, yields one record per CDR3 protein. The sample comprises fewer than 650,000 distinct CDR3 sequences, about 15% of which are singletons, and around 11% rests with the top ten. A further study also used this sample, focusing on T cells in Graves' hyperthyroidism and ophthalmopathy.

Sequenced here: peripheral blood mononuclear cells (PBMCs), sampled at new diagnosis, from a patient treated with antithyroid drugs. The source is a man aged 18 to 29 with Graves disease.

A few counts support this clonotype. The V call is TRBV24-1, the J call TRBJ2-7; the D gene could be TRBD1 or TRBD2 (5 bases each). Germline V gene data show CDR1 as KGHDR and CDR2 as SFDVKD. CDR3 length: 12 residues. The CDR3: CATSEQRDQVKV. The CDR3 DNA is TGTGCCACCAGTGAGCAAAGGGACCAGGTAAAGGTC.

This clonotype has at least ten counts. The rearrangement links TRBV30 to TRBJ2-1; D possibly corresponds to TRBD1 (6 bases). The V gene lost 4 bases and the J gene lost 1 base, with 20 bases spanning the gap. The V gene's germline CDR1 is GTSNPN and CDR2 SVGIG (reference sequence). The CDR3 loop spans 17 amino acids. The CDR3 region has the DNA TGTGCCTGGATTGAGTCAGGGGCCGGATGGTCCTACAATGAGCAGTTCTTC. This encodes CAWIESGAGWSYNEQFF.

A note on this clonotype: Possible read error: a much larger clone is one base away. This likely comes from a read error, as the CDR3 has no conserved phenylalanine or tryptophan at its end. J is TRBJ2-7 and V is TRBV2, with a weak D call TRBD1 (5 bases). The CDR3 is 14 residues long. Per the germline V gene, CDR1 is SNHLY and CDR2 is FYNNEI. Trimming pared 6 bases from V and 4 bases from J, leaving 16 bases between. The CDR3: CASRDEKGIYEQYS. CDR3 sequence (DNA): TGTGCCAGCAGAGACGAGAAGGGGATTTACGAGCAGTACTCC.

The V gene is TRBV5-8, the J gene TRBJ2-3; 10 bases are shared with TRBD1. V shed 4 bases, J shed 6 bases, and the junction held 5 bases outside the gene matches. CDR3 length equals 14 residues. Germline CDR1 reads SGHTS; CDR2 reads YDEGEE. The CDR3 nucleotides read TGTGCCAGCAGCGGGACAGGGGTATGGGATACGCAGTATTTT. Encoded protein: CASSGTGVWDTQYF.

This clonotype has ten or more counts. The gene calls are TRBV20-1 and TRBJ2-7; D perhaps matches TRBD2 (6 bases). The V end lost 6 bases, the J end lost 2 bases, and 14 bases lay between the germline ends. Per germline, CDR1 DFQATT and CDR2 SNEGSKA (reference sequence). The CDR3 loop spans 13 amino acids. The CDR3 reads CSARPGEAYEQYF. The CDR3 DNA reads TGCAGTGCCCGGCCGGGAGAAGCCTACGAGCAGTACTTC.

This clonotype was detected only a few times. DNA of the CDR3: TGTGCCAGCAGCTTAGAGGCAGGGATCTACGAGCAGTACTTC. It encodes CASSLEAGIYEQYF. The rearrangement uses TRBV7-9 and TRBJ2-7; tentative D call: TRBD1 (5 bases). This CDR3 spans 14 amino acids. V lost 1 base and J lost 3, with 10 bases in between. CDR1 is SEHNR, CDR2 FQNEAQ, per germline (reference sequence).

CDR3 bases: TGCAGTGCTAGAGGACAGCTGGGTAACAATGAGCAGTTCTTC. It codes for CSARGQLGNNEQFF. This rearrangement joins TRBV20-1 to TRBJ2-1; tentatively, D is TRBD1 (5 bases). The germline CDR1 and CDR2 sequences are DFQATT and SNEGSKA (reference sequence). V lost 1 base, J lost 5 bases, and 12 bases lay in between. This CDR3 region has 14 residues.

Many counts were recorded for this clonotype. Here the CDR3 DNA reads TGTGCCAGCAGTTTACACTCTGGGGCCAACGTCCTGACTTTC. Translating it yields CASSLHSGANVLTF. The chain recombines TRBV12-3 or TRBV12-4 with TRBJ2-6; D uncertain. The CDR3 is 14 residues long. Trimming shortened V by 2 bases and J by 0 bases, and 2 bases separated the two germline ends.

This clonotype has a count of ten or more. The chain combines TRBV12-3 or TRBV12-4 with TRBJ1-5, with 8 nucleotides matching TRBD1. The CDR3 covers 18 residues. Losses at the gene ends were 3 bases for V and 0 bases for J; bases not matched to a gene: 10. DNA of the CDR3: TGTGCCAGCAGTTTTCTGGTGGGACAGGCCTATAGCAATCAGCCCCAGCATTTT. Translating it yields CASSFLVGQAYSNQPQHF.

This clonotype was seen at least ten times. The chain is built from TRBV6-1 and TRBJ1-5; 8 bases are a match to TRBD1. Germline V lookup: CDR1 MNHNS, CDR2 SASEGT. There are 14 residues in the CDR3. Trimming at V came to 5 bases and at J to 5 bases, leaving 5 bases not matched to a gene. DNA for the CDR3: TGTGCCAGCAGTAGACAGGGGAATTATCAGCCCCAGCATTTT. Encoded protein: CASSRQGNYQPQHF.

The V and J genes are TRBV3-1 and TRBJ2-7, with unresolved D. This CDR3 is built from 17 residues. With 4 bases removed from V and 3 bases from J, the gap between germline ends came to 22 bases. Germline CDR1 and CDR2: LGHDT and YNNKEL (reference sequence). CDR3 region: CASSRKRVGRPSYEQYF. As DNA, the CDR3 is TGTGCCAGCAGCCGCAAAAGGGTCGGCAGGCCTAGCTACGAGCAGTACTTC.

This clonotype was detected a few times. This chain uses TRBV6-1 with TRBJ1-2; tentatively, D is TRBD1 (6 bases). The CDR3 is 17 amino acids. The germline gives CDR1 MNHNS, CDR2 SASEGT. V was shortened by 6 bases and J by 5 bases, with 25 bases between the two germline ends. The CDR3 DNA is TGTGCCAGCAGACCCATGTCCCGGGACACGAAGATTTATGGCTACACCTTC. This codes for CASRPMSRDTKIYGYTF.

Many counts were recorded for this clonotype. Its ends do not fully match the called genes, so a read error is possible. The rearrangement links TRBV5-1 to TRBJ1-1; no reliable D call. Germline V gene data show CDR1 as SGHRS and CDR2 as YFSETQ. The CDR3 extends over 14 amino acids. The CDR3 sequence is CASSLDGLNTEAFF. The CDR3 nucleotides read TGTGCCAGCAGCTTAGACGGGTTGAACACTGAAGCTTTCTTT.